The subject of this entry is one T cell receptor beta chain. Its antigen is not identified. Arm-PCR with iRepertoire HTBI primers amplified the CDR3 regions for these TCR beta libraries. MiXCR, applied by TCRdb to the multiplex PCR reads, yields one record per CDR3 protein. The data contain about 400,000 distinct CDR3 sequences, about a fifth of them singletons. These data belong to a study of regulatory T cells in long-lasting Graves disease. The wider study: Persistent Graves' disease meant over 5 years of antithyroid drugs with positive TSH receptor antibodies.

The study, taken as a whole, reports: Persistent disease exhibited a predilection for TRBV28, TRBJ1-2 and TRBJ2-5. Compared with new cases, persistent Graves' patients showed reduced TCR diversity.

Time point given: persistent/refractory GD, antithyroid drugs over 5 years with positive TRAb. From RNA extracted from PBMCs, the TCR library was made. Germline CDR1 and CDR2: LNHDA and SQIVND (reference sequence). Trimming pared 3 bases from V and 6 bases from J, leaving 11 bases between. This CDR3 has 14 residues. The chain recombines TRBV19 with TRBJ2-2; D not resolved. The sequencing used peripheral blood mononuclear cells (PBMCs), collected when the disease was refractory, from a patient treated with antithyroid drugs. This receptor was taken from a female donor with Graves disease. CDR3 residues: CASSITVNPGELFF. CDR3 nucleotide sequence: TGTGCCAGTAGTATCACAGTTAACCCCGGGGAGCTGTTTTTT.